The TCR beta chain described here comes from a study of T cell responses to AZD1222 COVID-19 vaccine. Study in general: Researchers grouped second doses given at about 4 or about 12 weeks into one pool.

Study-level results: Increases in Spike-specific TCR breadth and depth were seen after two AZD1222 doses. Among AZD1222 vaccinees, only 5 to 7 were seropositive at baseline. There were mostly white British donors and more females than males, and clonal diversity was possibly underestimated.

CDR1 SGHAT and CDR2 FQNNGV come from the germline V gene. This CDR3 comprises 14 residues. V lost 5 bases to trimming and J lost 4 bases, with 14 bases between them. The method was immunoSEQ multiplex PCR; TCRdb's version includes in-frame clones alone and lacks a portion of them. The sample has fewer than 120,000 clones; about 87% are singletons. Details on this clone: Its antigen is not identified.

The chain uses TRBV11-2 and TRBJ1-1, with D hard to call. The sequencing used peripheral blood, collected on day 0 of AZD1222 vaccination. The clonotype comes from an adult in good health. The CDR3 DNA follows: TGTGCCAGCAGCCCCGAGGTGTTCCGCACTGAAGCTTTCTTT. Translation: CASSPEVFRTEAFF. Using reference TRBV11-2 and TRBJ1-1 for the parts outside the CDR3, the full variable domain is EAGVAQSPRYKIIEKRQSVAFWCNPISGHATLYWYQQILGQGPKLLIQFQNNGVVDDSQLPKDRFSAERLKGVDSTLKIQPAKLEDSAVYLCASSPEVFRTEAFFGQGTRLTVV.